This TCR beta chain was sequenced in a study of blood T cells in healthy people across ages. Study observations and caveats: Age showed a roughly linear inverse relationship with TCR beta diversity per million T cells. Observed TCR beta diversity showed a strong correlation with the percentage of naive T cells as measured by flow cytometry.

Donors each provided 8 to 10 milliliters of peripheral blood. About this clonotype itself: Antigen: not known.

The CDR3 spans 13 residues. The germline V and J ends were trimmed by 6 bases and 0 bases, with 9 bases remaining between them. CDR1 DFQATT and CDR2 SNEGSKA come from the germline V gene (reference sequence). Alongside a J-beta primer mix, a sample-barcoded 5' primer served in a second PCR lasting 7 to 11 cycles. Researchers report that each sample yielded at least 2.5 million CDR3-containing paired-end reads. One entry per CDR3 protein, called by TCRdb with MiXCR from the 5' RACE reads. In the table there are some 690,000 distinct CDR3 sequences, 22% of which are singletons. This sequence joins TRBV20-1 and TRBJ1-5; unclear D gene. The receptor was isolated from a man in his sixties or seventies in good health. The source material was blood. This CDR3 is CSASVTSNQPQHF. DNA for the CDR3: TGCAGTGCCTCCGTAACTAGCAATCAGCCCCAGCATTTT.